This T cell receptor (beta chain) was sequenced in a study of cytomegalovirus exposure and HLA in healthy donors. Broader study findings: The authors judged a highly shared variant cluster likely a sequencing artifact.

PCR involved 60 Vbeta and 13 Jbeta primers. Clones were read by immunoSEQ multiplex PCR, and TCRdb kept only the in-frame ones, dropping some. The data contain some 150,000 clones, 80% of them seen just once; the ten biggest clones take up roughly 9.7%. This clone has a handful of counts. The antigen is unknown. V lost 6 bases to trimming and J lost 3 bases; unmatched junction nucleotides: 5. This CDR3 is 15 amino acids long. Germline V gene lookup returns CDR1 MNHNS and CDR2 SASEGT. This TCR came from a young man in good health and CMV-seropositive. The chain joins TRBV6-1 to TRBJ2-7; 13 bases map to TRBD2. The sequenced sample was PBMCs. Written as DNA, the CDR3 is TGTGCCAGCAGGACGGGGACTAGCGGGAACTACGAGCAGTACTTC. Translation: CASRTGTSGNYEQYF.